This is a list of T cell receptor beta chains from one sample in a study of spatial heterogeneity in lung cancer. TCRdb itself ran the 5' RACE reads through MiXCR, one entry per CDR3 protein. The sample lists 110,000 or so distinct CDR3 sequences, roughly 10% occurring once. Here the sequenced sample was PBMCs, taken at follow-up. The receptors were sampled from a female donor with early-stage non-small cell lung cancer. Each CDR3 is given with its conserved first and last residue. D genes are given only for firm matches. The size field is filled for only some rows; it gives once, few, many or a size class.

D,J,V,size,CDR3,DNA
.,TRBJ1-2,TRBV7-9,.,CASSFTGTDGYTF,TGTGCCAGCAGCTTTACAGGGACGGATGGCTACACCTTC
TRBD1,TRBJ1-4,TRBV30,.,CAWSVGDRLNEKLFF,TGTGCCTGGAGTGTCGGGGACAGATTGAATGAAAAACTGTTTTTT
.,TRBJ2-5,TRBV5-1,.,CASSLVSGSGPETQYF,TGCGCCAGCAGCTTGGTGAGCGGAAGCGGGCCAGAGACCCAGTACTTC
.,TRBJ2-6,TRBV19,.,CASAGAPIVSGANVLTF,TGTGCCAGCGCCGGGGCTCCGATCGTATCTGGGGCCAACGTCCTGACTTTC
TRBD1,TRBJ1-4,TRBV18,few,CASSLRTGSNEKLFF,TGTGCCAGCTCACTACGGACAGGGAGTAATGAAAAACTGTTTTTT
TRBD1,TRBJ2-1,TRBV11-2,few,CASSPGGQGSDEQFF,TGTGCCAGCAGCCCCGGAGGACAGGGCAGCGATGAGCAGTTCTTC
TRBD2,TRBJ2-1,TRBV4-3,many,CASSPTSGSAEQFF,TGCGCCAGCAGCCCGACTAGCGGGAGTGCTGAGCAGTTCTTC
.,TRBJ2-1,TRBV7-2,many,CASSPGGSLNEQFF,TGTGCCAGCAGCCCCGGTGGTAGCCTCAATGAGCAGTTCTTC
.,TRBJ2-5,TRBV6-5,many,CASSYHGETQYF,TGTGCCAGCAGTTACCACGGCGAGACCCAGTACTTC
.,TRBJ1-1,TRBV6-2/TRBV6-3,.,CASSSPYRLLNTEAFF,TGTGCCAGCAGTTCGCCTTACAGGCTCCTGAACACTGAAGCTTTCTTT
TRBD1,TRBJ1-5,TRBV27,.,CASRGQGASQPQHF,TGTGCCAGCAGAGGACAGGGGGCGAGTCAGCCCCAGCATTTT
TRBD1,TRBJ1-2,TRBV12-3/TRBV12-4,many,CASSSGTAYGYTF,TGTGCCAGTAGTTCCGGGACAGCGTATGGCTACACCTTC
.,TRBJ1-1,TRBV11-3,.,CASSFGRDNTEAFF,TGTGCCAGCAGCTTCGGAAGGGATAACACTGAAGCTTTCTTT
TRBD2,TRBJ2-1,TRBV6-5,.,CASSYSPSGSTNEQFF,TGTGCCAGCAGTTACTCGCCTAGCGGGAGTACCAATGAGCAGTTCTTC
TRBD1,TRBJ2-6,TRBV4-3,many,CASSLDRASGANVLTF,TGCGCCAGCAGCCTAGACAGGGCCTCTGGGGCCAACGTCCTGACTTTC
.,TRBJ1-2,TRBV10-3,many,CAISWSSANYGYTF,TGTGCCATCAGTTGGAGCTCAGCTAACTATGGCTACACCTTC
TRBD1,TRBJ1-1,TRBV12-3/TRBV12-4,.,CASSPQGGGTEAFF,TGTGCCAGCAGTCCCCAGGGGGGGGGCACTGAAGCTTTCTTT
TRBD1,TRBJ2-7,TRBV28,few,CASRGQGVHEQYF,TGTGCCAGCAGGGGACAGGGTGTCCACGAGCAGTACTTC
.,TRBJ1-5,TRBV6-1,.,CASSGPDVLRTNQPQHF,TGTGCCAGCAGTGGCCCTGATGTTCTCAGAACCAATCAGCCCCAGCATTTT
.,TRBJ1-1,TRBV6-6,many,CASTLGENTEAFF,TGTGCCAGCACTCTAGGGGAGAACACTGAAGCTTTCTTT
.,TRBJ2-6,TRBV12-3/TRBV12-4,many,CASSKVPPGANVLTF,TGTGCCAGCAGTAAGGTACCGCCTGGGGCCAACGTCCTGACTTTC
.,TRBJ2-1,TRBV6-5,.,CASSYSRQGRGEQFF,TGTGCCAGCAGTTACTCACGACAAGGCCGCGGTGAGCAGTTCTTC
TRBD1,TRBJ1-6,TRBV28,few,CASRDNRGNNSPLHF,TGTGCCAGCAGAGACAACAGGGGAAATAATTCACCCCTCCACTTT
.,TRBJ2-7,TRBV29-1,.,CSVGGRAGALFGSSYEQYF,TGCAGCGTTGGCGGCAGGGCGGGCGCCCTGTTTGGAAGCTCCTACGAGCAGTACTTC
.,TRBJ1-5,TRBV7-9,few,CASSRGRYQPQHF,TGTGCCAGCAGCCGAGGACGGTATCAGCCCCAGCATTTT
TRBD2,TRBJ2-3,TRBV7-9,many,CASSPGLAGVTDTQYF,TGTGCCAGCAGCCCGGGACTAGCGGGTGTCACAGATACGCAGTATTTT
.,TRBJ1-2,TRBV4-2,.,CASSQGQGNNYGYGYTF,TGTGCCAGCAGCCAAGGGCAGGGGAATAACTATGGCTATGGCTACACCTTC
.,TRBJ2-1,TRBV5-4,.,CASSLARASSYNEQFF,TGTGCCAGCAGCTTGGCAAGGGCGAGCTCCTACAATGAGCAGTTCTTC
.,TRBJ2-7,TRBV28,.,CASSVPPVGEQYF,TGTGCCAGCAGTGTTCCACCTGTTGGTGAGCAGTACTTC
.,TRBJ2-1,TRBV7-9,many,CASSLVEGSDEQFF,TGTGCCAGCAGCTTAGTGGAGGGATCGGATGAGCAGTTCTTC
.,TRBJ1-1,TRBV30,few,CAWSLQGETEAFF,TGTGCCTGGAGTCTACAGGGAGAAACTGAAGCTTTCTTT
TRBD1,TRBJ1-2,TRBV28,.,CASSWGGQEYGYTF,TGTGCCAGCAGTTGGGGTGGACAGGAATATGGCTACACCTTC
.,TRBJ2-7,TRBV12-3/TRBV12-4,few,CASTRWGAPSREQYF,TGTGCCAGCACCCGATGGGGGGCGCCCTCTCGGGAGCAGTACTTC
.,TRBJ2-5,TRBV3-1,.,CASSQATILVETQYF,TGTGCCAGCAGCCAAGCCACGATTTTGGTGGAGACCCAGTACTTC
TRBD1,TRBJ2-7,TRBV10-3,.,CAISTQGMGYGQYF,TGTGCCATCAGTACACAGGGGATGGGATACGGGCAGTACTTC
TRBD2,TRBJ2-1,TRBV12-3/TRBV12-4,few,CASMTSGINEQFF,TGTGCCAGCATGACTAGCGGGATCAATGAGCAGTTCTTC
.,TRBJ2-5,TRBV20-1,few,CSAPRETQYF,TGCAGTGCTCCGAGAGAGACCCAGTACTTC
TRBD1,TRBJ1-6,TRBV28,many,CASTSRAGGDSPLHF,TGTGCCAGCACCTCCAGGGCAGGGGGCGATTCACCCCTCCACTTT
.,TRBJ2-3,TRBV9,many,CASSVGFGTDTQYF,TGTGCCAGCAGCGTAGGGTTCGGCACAGATACGCAGTATTTT
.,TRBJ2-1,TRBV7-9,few,CASSLGWGALYNEQFF,TGTGCCAGCAGCTTAGGATGGGGAGCCCTCTACAATGAGCAGTTCTTC
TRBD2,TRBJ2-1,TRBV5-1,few,CASSSSGRKYNEQFF,TGCGCCAGCAGCTCTAGCGGGAGGAAGTACAATGAGCAGTTCTTC
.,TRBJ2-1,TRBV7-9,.,CASSPGNYNEQFF,TGTGCCAGCTCGCCGGGGAATTACAATGAGCAGTTCTTC
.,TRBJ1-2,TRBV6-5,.,CASSQGSGYTF,TGTGCCAGCAGTCAAGGTTCTGGCTACACCTTC
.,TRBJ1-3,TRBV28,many,CASTPDASGNTIYF,TGTGCCAGCACCCCGGACGCTTCTGGAAACACCATATATTTT
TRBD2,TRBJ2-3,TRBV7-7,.,CASSLGPAGRLTDTQYF,TGTGCCAGCAGCTTAGGTCCGGCCGGGAGGTTAACAGATACGCAGTATTTT
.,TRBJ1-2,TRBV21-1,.,CARDRVFDGYTF,TGTGCCAGGGACAGGGTGTTCGATGGCTACACCTTC
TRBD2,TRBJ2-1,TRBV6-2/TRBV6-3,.,CASSYIETGLAFYNEQFF,TGTGCCAGCAGTTATATCGAAACGGGACTAGCATTCTACAATGAGCAGTTCTTC
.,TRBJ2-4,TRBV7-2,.,CASSPQGSSAKNIQYF,TGTGCCAGCAGCCCTCAGGGCAGTTCGGCCAAAAACATTCAGTACTTC
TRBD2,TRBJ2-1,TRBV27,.,CASSLRGLATNEQFF,TGTGCCAGCAGTCTTAGGGGACTAGCGACCAATGAGCAGTTCTTC